This T cell receptor (beta chain) came from a study of blood T cell repertoires in COVID-19. A single count supports this clone. The method was immunoSEQ multiplex PCR; TCRdb's version includes in-frame clones alone and lacks a portion of them. This repertoire shows a few hundred thousand clones, approximately 87% found once; its top ten account for approximately 9%. CDR1 and CDR2 (germline): LGHNA, YNFKEQ. The junction had 6 bases not matched to a gene; V was cut back by 0 bases and J by 4 bases. The CDR3 sequence is 18 residues long. This sequence joins TRBV4-2 and TRBJ2-2, with TRBD2 identical over 12 bases. The sequence came from a human donor in a cohort sampled during active COVID-19. The specimen was peripheral blood. In DNA form, the CDR3 reads TGTGCCAGCAGCCAAGAGGCTAGCGGGGGGGCCATCACCGGGGAGCTGTTTTTT. Translated, it gives CASSQEASGGAITGELFF.